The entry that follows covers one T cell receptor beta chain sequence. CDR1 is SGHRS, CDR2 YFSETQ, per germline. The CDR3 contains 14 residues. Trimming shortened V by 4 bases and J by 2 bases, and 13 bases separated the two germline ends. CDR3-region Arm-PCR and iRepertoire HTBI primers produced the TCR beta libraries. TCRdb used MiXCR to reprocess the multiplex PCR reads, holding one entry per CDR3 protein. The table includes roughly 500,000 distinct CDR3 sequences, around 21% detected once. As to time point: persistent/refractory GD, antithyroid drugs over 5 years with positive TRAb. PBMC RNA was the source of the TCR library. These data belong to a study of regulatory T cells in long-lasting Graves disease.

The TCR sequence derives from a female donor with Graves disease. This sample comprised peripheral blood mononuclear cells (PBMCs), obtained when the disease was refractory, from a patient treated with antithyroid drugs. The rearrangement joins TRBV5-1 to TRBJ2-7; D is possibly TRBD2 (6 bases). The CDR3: CASSAGLLTYEQYF. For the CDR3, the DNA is TGCGCCAGCAGCGCGGGACTCCTTACCTACGAGCAGTACTTC.